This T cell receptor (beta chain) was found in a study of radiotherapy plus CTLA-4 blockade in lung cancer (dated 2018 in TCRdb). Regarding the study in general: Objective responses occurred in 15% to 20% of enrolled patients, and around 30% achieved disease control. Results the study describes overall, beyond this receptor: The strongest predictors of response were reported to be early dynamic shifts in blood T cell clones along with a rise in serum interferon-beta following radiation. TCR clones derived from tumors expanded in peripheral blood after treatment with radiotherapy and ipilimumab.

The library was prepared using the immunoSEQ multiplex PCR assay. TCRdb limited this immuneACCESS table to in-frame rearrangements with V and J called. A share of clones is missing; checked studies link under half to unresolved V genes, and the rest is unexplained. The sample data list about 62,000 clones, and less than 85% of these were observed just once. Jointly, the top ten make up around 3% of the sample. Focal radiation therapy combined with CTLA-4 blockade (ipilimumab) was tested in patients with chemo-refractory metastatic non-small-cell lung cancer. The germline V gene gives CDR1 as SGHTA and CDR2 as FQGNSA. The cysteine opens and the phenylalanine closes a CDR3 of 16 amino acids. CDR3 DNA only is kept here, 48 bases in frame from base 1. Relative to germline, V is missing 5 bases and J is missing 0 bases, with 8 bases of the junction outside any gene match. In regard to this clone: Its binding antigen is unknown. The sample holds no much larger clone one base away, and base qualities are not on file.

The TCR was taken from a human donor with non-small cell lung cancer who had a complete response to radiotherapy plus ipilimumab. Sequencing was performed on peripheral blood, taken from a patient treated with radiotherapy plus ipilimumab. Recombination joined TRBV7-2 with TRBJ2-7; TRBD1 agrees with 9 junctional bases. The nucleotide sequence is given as TGTGCCAGCAGCCTAACCGGGACAGGGATCTCCTACGAGCAGTACTTC. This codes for CASSLTGTGISYEQYF.